The following is a T cell receptor (beta chain) sequence with its context. Its specificity is unknown. The entry originates in a study of T-cell memory formation after mild COVID-19. Study conclusions and caveats: There were some responding clones in pre-infection memory, which suggested that cross-reactive memory had joined. For contracting clones, CD4+ ones sat mainly in CM and EM, CD8+ in EMRA. The study found balanced CD4/CD8 in clones contracting day 15 to 85 and a CD4+ lean in later expanders.

The authors produced TCR alpha and TCR beta cDNA libraries with sample barcodes and UMIs by 5'RACE using constant-segment primers. TCRdb re-called the 5' RACE reads with MiXCR, one entry per CDR3 protein. Of hundreds of thousands of distinct CDR3 sequences in the sample, more than 15% were seen once. The CDR3 sequence is 14 residues long. Germline trimming cut 4 bases from V and 7 bases from J; bases unmatched to any gene: 5. CDR1 is SGDLS, CDR2 YYNGEE, per germline. The sequence came from a man between 18 and 29 years old who had mild COVID-19 (a few samples of this study predate the infection). Cell type and time point are not known. The genes are TRBV9 and TRBJ1-1; 12 nucleotides agree with TRBD1. Source material: PBMCs or a T cell subset sorted from them (not recorded which). CDR3 nucleotides: TGTGCCAGCAGCACCGGGGACAGGGGGCTTGAAGCTTTCTTT. It encodes CASSTGDRGLEAFF.